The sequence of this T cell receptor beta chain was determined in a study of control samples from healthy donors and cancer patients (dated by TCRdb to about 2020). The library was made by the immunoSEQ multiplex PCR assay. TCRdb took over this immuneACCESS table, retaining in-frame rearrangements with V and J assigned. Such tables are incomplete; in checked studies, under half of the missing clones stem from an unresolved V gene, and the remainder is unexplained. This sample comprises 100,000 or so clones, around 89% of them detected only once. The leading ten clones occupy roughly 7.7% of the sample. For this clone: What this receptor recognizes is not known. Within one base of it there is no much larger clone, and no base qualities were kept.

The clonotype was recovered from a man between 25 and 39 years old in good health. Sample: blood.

The sequence in DNA is TGTGCCAGCAGGGCAGGGGCCTCAATCTATGGCTACACCTTC. This sequence encodes CASRAGASIYGYTF. The V and J segments used are TRBV6-5 and TRBJ1-2; 6 matching bases give a weak D call of TRBD1. CDR3 length: 14 amino acids, cysteine to phenylalanine. Only the CDR3 part of the read is kept: 42 bases, read in frame from the first base. V is reduced by 6 bases and J by 4 bases, leaving a spacing of 15 bases between them. The germline V gene gives CDR1 as MNHEY and CDR2 as SVGAGI.